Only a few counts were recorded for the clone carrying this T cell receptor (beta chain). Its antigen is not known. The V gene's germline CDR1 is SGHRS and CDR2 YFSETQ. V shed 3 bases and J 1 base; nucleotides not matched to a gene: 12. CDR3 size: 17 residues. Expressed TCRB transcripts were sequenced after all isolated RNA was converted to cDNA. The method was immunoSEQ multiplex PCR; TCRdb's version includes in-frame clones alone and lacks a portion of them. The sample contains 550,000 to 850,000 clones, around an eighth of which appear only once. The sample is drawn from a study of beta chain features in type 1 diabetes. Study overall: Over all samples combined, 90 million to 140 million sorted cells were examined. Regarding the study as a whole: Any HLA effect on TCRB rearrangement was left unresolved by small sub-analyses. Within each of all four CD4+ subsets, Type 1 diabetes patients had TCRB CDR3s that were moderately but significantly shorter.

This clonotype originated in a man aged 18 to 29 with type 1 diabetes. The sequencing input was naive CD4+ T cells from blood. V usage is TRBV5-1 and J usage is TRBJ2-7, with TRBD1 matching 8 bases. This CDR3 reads CASSSPGPGQASYEQYF. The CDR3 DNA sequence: TGCGCCAGCAGCTCTCCCGGACCGGGACAGGCGTCCTACGAGCAGTACTTC.